These 22 T cell receptor beta chains came from one sample sequenced in a study of blood T cell repertoires in COVID-19. Method: immunoSEQ multiplex PCR; TCRdb's copy keeps in-frame clones and lacks some. There are about 270,000 clones in the sample; about nine tenths occur only once, and roughly 4.3% lies in the top ten. The sequencing sample was made of PBMCs or T cells enriched from blood (not recorded which). The receptors shown here come from a woman in her thirties with acute COVID-19.

The rearrangement joins TRBV6-4 to TRBJ2-1; 7 nucleotides align to TRBD2. The junction had 5 bases not matched to a gene; V was cut back by 3 bases and J by 0 bases. This CDR3 region has 16 residues. Germline values: CDR1 MRHNA, CDR2 SNTAGT. In DNA, the CDR3 is TGTGCCAGCAGTGATTACGGCGGGAGCTCCTACAATGAGCAGTTCTTC. Protein: CASSDYGGSSYNEQFF.

The chain couples TRBV7-9 to TRBJ2-2; D is uncertain. V was cut by 2 bases and J by 11 bases, with 9 bases left in between. Germline V gene lookup returns CDR1 SEHNR and CDR2 FQNEAQ (reference sequence). CDR3 length equals 12 residues. The CDR3 DNA sequence: TGTGCCAGCAGCTTACGCATGAGAGAGCTGTTTTTT. This gives the protein CASSLRMRELFF.

This clone has only one observation. The rearrangement joins TRBV11-2 to TRBJ2-1, with 7 bases identical to TRBD2. Trimming cost V 5 bases and J 4 bases; bases outside gene matches: 8. CDR1 and CDR2 from the germline V gene are SGHAT and FQNNGV. The CDR3 has 15 amino acids. The DNA of the CDR3 is TGTGCCAGCAGCATCGTAGCGGGCCTATACAATGAGCAGTTCTTC. Amino acid sequence: CASSIVAGLYNEQFF.

The CDR3 DNA follows: TGTGCCAGTAGGTCGGGACTAGTGGATGAGCAGTTCTTC. It translates to CASRSGLVDEQFF. This chain uses TRBV19 with TRBJ2-1; 8 positions agree with TRBD2. The CDR3 loop spans 13 amino acids. CDR1 LNHDA and CDR2 SQIVND come from the germline V gene (reference sequence). V dropped 6 bases and J dropped 8; count of bases not matched to a gene: 6.

The genes are TRBV5-1 and TRBJ2-2, with D possibly TRBD1 on 6 matching bases. This CDR3 has 13 amino acids. Germline CDR1 and CDR2: SGHRS and YFSETQ. The germline V and J ends were trimmed by 4 bases and 6 bases, with 10 bases remaining between them. The CDR3 DNA reads as TGCGCCAGCAGCGTCCAGGGGCCCGGGGAGCTGTTTTTT. Protein: CASSVQGPGELFF.

The rearrangement uses TRBV4-1 and TRBJ2-1; D gene uncertain. The CDR3 contains 15 residues. Germline loops: CDR1 MGHRA, CDR2 YSYEKL. V was cut by 2 bases and J by 4 bases, with 12 bases left in between. The CDR3 loop reads CASSQRLPEYNEQFF. CDR3 sequence (DNA): TGCGCCAGCAGCCAACGACTGCCAGAGTACAATGAGCAGTTCTTC.

The gene calls are TRBV6-5 and TRBJ2-7, with a tentative D call TRBD2 (5 bases). CDR1 and CDR2 from the germline V gene are MNHEY and SVGAGI. The CDR3 sequence is 15 residues long. Deletions cut 5 bases from V and 2 bases from J, with 16 bases between. CDR3 DNA sequence: TGTGCCAGCAGTCCCGGGGTATCCCTTGCCTACGAGCAGTACTTC. Encoded protein: CASSPGVSLAYEQYF.

The chain joins TRBV28 to TRBJ1-2; 7 bases line up with TRBD1. V lost 7 bases, J lost 1 base, and 3 bases stayed unmatched. Looked up from germline, CDR1 is MDHEN and CDR2 is SYDVKM. CDR3 length equals 13 residues. CDR3 sequence reads: CASNGQDNYGYTF. As DNA, the CDR3 is TGTGCCAGCAATGGACAGGATAACTATGGCTACACCTTC.

The chain couples TRBV3-1 (or the pseudogene TRBV3-2) to TRBJ1-5; no clear D gene. This CDR3 has 15 amino acids. CDR1 is LGHDT and CDR2 is YNNKEL in the germline V gene (reference sequence). V lost 4 bases to trimming and J lost 4 bases, with 14 bases between them. The CDR3 sequence: CASSPYSGNNQPQHF. The CDR3 bases are TGTGCCAGCAGCCCCTACTCGGGGAATAATCAGCCCCAGCATTTT.

This clone has only a few counts. The genes are TRBV7-8 and TRBJ1-4, with TRBD1 identical over 7 bases. Germline assignment: CDR1 SGHVS and CDR2 FQNEAQ. The CDR3 totals 22 residues. The junction had 24 bases not matched to a gene; V was cut back by 5 bases and J by 0 bases. CDR3 bases: TGTGCCAGCAGCCTCGACAGGGTTATTGGTCCCGAGATAGTTGCAACTAATGAAAAACTGTTTTTT. Protein product: CASSLDRVIGPEIVATNEKLFF.

This clone was observed once. The rearrangement uses TRBV3-1 (or the pseudogene TRBV3-2) and TRBJ2-6; 9 bases fit TRBD1. The ends lost 5 bases at V and 2 bases at J; junction bases unmatched: 7. This CDR3 has 17 amino acids. Germline V gives CDR1 LGHDT, CDR2 YNNKEL (reference sequence). In DNA form, the CDR3 reads TGTGCCAGCAGCGAATACGGACAGGGGCCTGGGGCCAACGTCCTGACTTTC. This translates into CASSEYGQGPGANVLTF.

This clone has a single count. This chain joins TRBV5-1 and TRBJ1-1; TRBD1 matches at 7 bases. V trimming: 2 bases; J trimming: 3 bases; junction bases outside the gene matches: 1. CDR1 is SGHRS and CDR2 is YFSETQ in the germline V gene. The CDR3 is made up of 13 amino acids. This CDR3 reads CASSLGQDTEAFF. The CDR3 DNA sequence: TGCGCCAGCAGCTTAGGACAGGACACTGAAGCTTTCTTT.

This clone was seen a few times. The V call is TRBV7-9, the J call TRBJ2-1; 9 nucleotides agree with TRBD2. The germline V gene encodes CDR1 SEHNR and CDR2 FQNEAQ (reference sequence). CDR3 length: 14 amino acids. The junction had 5 bases not matched to a gene; V was cut back by 3 bases and J by 8 bases. The CDR3 sequence is CASSFDSGSYEQFF. The CDR3 DNA reads TGTGCCAGCAGCTTTGATAGCGGGAGCTATGAGCAGTTCTTC. Filled out from reference TRBV7-9 and TRBJ2-1, the complete variable domain reads DTGVSQNPRHKITKRGQNVTFRCDPISEHNRLYWYRQTLGQGPEFLTYFQNEAQLEKSRLLSDRFSAERPKGSFSTLEIQRTEQGDSAMYLCASSFDSGSYEQFFGPGTRLTVL.

J is TRBJ2-7 and V is TRBV6-2 or TRBV6-3; 10 nucleotides line up with TRBD2. The J segment lost 3 bases and the V segment lost 0 bases, leaving 8 bases of the junction unmatched. Per germline, CDR1 MNHEY and CDR2 SVGEGT. This CDR3 spans 17 amino acids. The CDR3 loop reads CASSYSAIAGGNYEQYF. CDR3 in DNA: TGTGCCAGCAGTTACTCGGCTATAGCGGGGGGAAACTACGAGCAGTACTTC.

Points on this clone: The same CDR3 can be traced to other DNA sequences in this sample. The V and J genes are TRBV9 and TRBJ1-6; D may be TRBD1 (6 bases). CDR1 SGDLS and CDR2 YYNGEE come from the germline V gene. The V end lost 0 bases, the J end lost 6 bases, and 10 bases lay between the germline ends. This CDR3 spans 15 amino acids. CDR3: CASSVEVRGNSPLHF. In nucleotides, the CDR3 is TGTGCCAGCAGCGTAGAGGTCAGGGGTAATTCACCCCTCCACTTT.

The V gene is TRBV11-2, the J gene TRBJ2-7; no reliable D call. The CDR3 is made up of 14 amino acids. Per the germline V gene, CDR1 is SGHAT and CDR2 is FQNNGV. V was trimmed by 5 bases and J by 2 bases, leaving 13 bases between them. The CDR3 is CASSLTVTPYEQYF. As DNA, the CDR3 is TGTGCCAGCAGCCTTACAGTCACCCCCTACGAGCAGTACTTC.

The chain recombines TRBV14 with TRBJ1-4, with TRBD1 as a possible D gene (5 bases). Germline CDR1 SGHDN, CDR2 FVKESK. With 2 bases removed from V and 7 bases from J, the gap between germline ends came to 17 bases. The CDR3 is made up of 16 amino acids. CDR3 residues: CASSQLTRGDSEKLFF. In DNA, the CDR3 is TGTGCCAGCAGCCAACTAACGCGGGGGGATAGTGAAAAACTGTTTTTT.

The V gene is TRBV19, the J gene TRBJ2-3; 10 nucleotides line up with TRBD2. V gave up 5 bases and J gave up 3 bases; unmatched junction bases: 8. Germline V CDR1 and CDR2: LNHDA, SQIVND (reference sequence). There are 16 residues in the CDR3. CDR3 sequence: CASSGSASGSTDTQYF. The CDR3 coding sequence is TGTGCCAGTAGTGGCTCGGCTAGCGGGAGTACAGATACGCAGTATTTT.

This chain links TRBV7-2 with TRBJ1-2; the D is unclear. The CDR3 totals 11 residues. Germline lookup yields CDR1 SGHTA and CDR2 FQGNSA. The CDR3 here is CVSGPNYGYTF. CDR3 nucleotides: TGTGTCTCGGGTCCGAACTATGGCTACACCTTC. Based on the CDR3 plus reference TRBV7-2 and TRBJ1-2, the full variable domain is GAGVSQSPSNKVTEKGKDVELRCDPISGHTALYWYRQSLGQGLEFLIYFQGNSAPDKSGLPSDRFSAERTGGSVSTLTIQRTQQEDSAVYLCVSGPNYGYTFGSGTRLTVV.

The chain uses TRBV5-1 and TRBJ1-5, with TRBD1 identical over 7 bases. The CDR3 runs 15 residues. Per germline, CDR1 SGHRS and CDR2 YFSETQ. J was trimmed by 1 base and V by 4 bases; bases with no gene match: 5. CDR3 amino acids: CASSTDRESNQPQHF. The CDR3 DNA reads as TGCGCCAGCAGCACTGACAGGGAGAGCAATCAGCCCCAGCATTTT.

Turning to this clone: Different DNA sequences within this sample yield the same CDR3. This chain uses TRBV7-3 with TRBJ2-1; D remains ambiguous. V lost 0 bases and J 0 bases, leaving 6 bases between the germline ends. CDR1 is SGHTA and CDR2 is FQGTGA in the germline V gene. The CDR3 loop spans 15 amino acids. CDR3 in DNA: TGTGCCAGCAGCTTAACTACCGGCTCCTACAATGAGCAGTTCTTC. It encodes CASSLTTGSYNEQFF.

The V call is TRBV2, the J call TRBJ1-5; TRBD1 agrees at 12 bases. CDR3 size: 16 residues. Germline V CDR1 and CDR2: SNHLY, FYNNEI. Trimming removed 6 bases from V and 8 bases from J; junction bases left unmatched: 11. The CDR3 nucleotides are TGTGCCAGCAGGCGGTTCGGGACAGGGGGCGAGGAGCCCCAGCATTTT. Encoded protein: CASRRFGTGGEEPQHF. Filled out from reference TRBV2 and TRBJ1-5, the complete variable domain reads EPEVTQTPSHQVTQMGQEVILRCVPISNHLYFYWYRQILGQKVEFLVSFYNNEISEKSEIFDDQFSVERPDGSNFTLKIRSTKLEDSAMYFCASRRFGTGGEEPQHFGDGTRLSIL.